This passage covers 7 T cell receptor beta chains from one sample sequenced in a study of T cell repertoires in cytomegalovirus infection. TCRdb reanalysed the reads using MiXCR and keeps one entry per CDR3 protein. In the table there are roughly 920,000 distinct CDR3 sequences, less than 40% of which are singletons. These receptors' targets are unknown. The sequences come from cultured CD8+ T cells from PBMCs, collected from culture after CMV antigen stimulation. These receptors all stem from a human donor in good health (CMV status not recorded). Some clones in this sample may be carry-over from other donors' samples.

The rearrangement joins TRBV10-3 to TRBJ2-1, with 9 bases identical to TRBD2. V lost 4 bases and J lost 4; bases outside the gene matches: 2. Germline-derived CDR1 and CDR2 are ENHRY and SYGVKD. The length of the CDR3 is 14 residues. The CDR3 sequence: CAISASGGYNEQFF. The CDR3 coding sequence is TGTGCCATCAGTGCAAGCGGGGGGTACAATGAGCAGTTCTTC.

This clonotype occurred many times. The chain combines TRBV7-6 with TRBJ2-3; D unclear. Germline V lookup: CDR1 SGHVS, CDR2 FNYEAQ. The CDR3 totals 12 residues. Trimming cost V 5 bases and J 2 bases, with 5 bases left between them. The CDR3 DNA reads as TGTGCCAGCAGCACCTTCACAGATACGCAGTATTTT. Its translation: CASSTFTDTQYF. Supplemented by reference TRBV7-6 and TRBJ2-3, the full variable domain reads GAGVSQSPRYKVTKRGQDVALRCDPISGHVSLYWYRQALGQGPEFLTYFNYEAQQDKSGLPNDRFSAERPEGSISTLTIQRTEQRDSAMYRCASSTFTDTQYFGPGTRLTVL.

This clonotype was counted between two and nine times. The J gene is TRBJ2-5, the V gene TRBV2; 8 bases fit TRBD2. V lost 7 bases and J lost 2; bases outside the gene matches: 6. The length of the CDR3 is 14 residues. The germline CDR1 and CDR2 sequences are SNHLY and FYNNEI. In nucleotides, the CDR3 is TGTGCCAGCATCTCGCGGGGGGATCAAGAGACCCAGTACTTC. Translation: CASISRGDQETQYF.

This sequence joins TRBV6-5 and TRBJ2-1, with D perhaps matching TRBD2 (5 bases). In germline, CDR1 is MNHEY, CDR2 SVGAGI. Trimming took off 2 bases at V and 5 bases at J, with 10 bases between the two ends. CDR3 length: 14 residues. In nucleotides, the CDR3 is TGTGCCAGCAGTTACCGAGGGCGCCACAATGAGCAGTTCTTC. The encoded protein is CASSYRGRHNEQFF.

The table lists this clonotype with a few counts. The rearrangement joins TRBV11-2 to TRBJ2-3; weak D call: TRBD1 (6 bases). Trimming pared 3 bases from V and 0 bases from J, leaving 16 bases between. CDR3 size: 17 residues. CDR1 SGHAT and CDR2 FQNNGV come from the germline V gene. The CDR3: CASSFPKQGLSTDTQYF. The CDR3 nucleotides are TGTGCCAGCAGCTTCCCTAAACAGGGTTTGAGCACAGATACGCAGTATTTT.

The CDR3 coding sequence is TGTGCCATCAGTGAGTACTCTGGACAAGAGCAGTACTTC. This encodes CAISEYSGQEQYF. The chain recombines TRBV10-3 with TRBJ2-7, with D possibly matching TRBD1 (5 bases). The length of the CDR3 is 13 residues. With 1 base removed from V and 7 bases from J, the gap between germline ends came to 11 bases. The germline CDR1 and CDR2 sequences are ENHRY and SYGVKD.

This clonotype showed up many times. This rearrangement joins TRBV27 to TRBJ1-1; D perhaps matches TRBD1 (5 bases). V was shortened by 4 bases and J by 1 base, with 10 bases between the two germline ends. This CDR3 region has 14 residues. The germline CDR1 and CDR2 sequences are MNHEY and SMNVEV (reference sequence). CDR3 in DNA: TGTGCCAGCAGTTCCTTGGGGGGGAACACTGAAGCTTTCTTT. This translates into CASSSLGGNTEAFF.